The source of this T cell receptor (delta chain) is a study of gamma-delta chains in newborns, infants, children (dated by TCRdb to between 2019 and 2020). With regard to the full study: According to the title of the study, polyclonal expansion of innate gammadelta T cells immediately after birth is driven by microbial exposure. The study examined the way microbial exposure affected innate gammadelta T cell populations in human newborns right after birth.

The instrument given in TCRdb is Illumina MiSeq. Clone calls in TCRdb were regenerated from the public reads with CATT, after which identical DNA sequences shared one row. The table for this sample lists some 10,000 delta-chain clones; around 9% of them were counted only once. Of the sample, about 3.5% falls within the top ten clones. V is reduced by 1 base and J by 0 bases, leaving a spacing of 15 bases between them. As encoded in the germline V gene, CDR1 is GEAIGNYY while CDR2 is EKD. The CDR3, cysteine through phenylalanine, is 19 amino acids long. Only CDR3 DNA is held: 57 bases, read in frame from base 1. There are a few counts of this clone. Its binding antigen is unknown. Base qualities are not recorded, but no much larger clone differs from it by a single base.

The specimen sequenced was blood. The sequence is built from TRDV2 and TRDJ3, and the D gene may be TRDD3, 5 bases matching. The TCR originated in a child who was a newborn, infant or young child, either healthy, febrile or measles-vaccinated (not recorded which). The CDR3 region reads CACDTAGGPPSWDTRQMFF. The DNA is as follows: TGTGCCTGTGACACGGCCGGGGGGCCACCCTCCTGGGACACCCGACAGATGTTTTTC.